This TCR beta chain was captured in a study of blood T cell repertoires in COVID-19. Background on the study: Sites in the United States, Italy and Spain provided acute and convalescent COVID-19 samples. In each case, the material was cDNA or gDNA derived from T cells, B-cell-depleted T cells, or PBMCs.

Original data processing: Estimation of nucleated cell counts relied on the amplification of reference gene primers. TCRdb's table, derived via immunoSEQ multiplex PCR, lists solely in-frame clones and lacks some. The V and J calls and clone size were taken over from that table, and D and trimming were inferred from the DNA. The table lists over 120,000 clones, just under 85% of them singletons. The germline V gene has CDR1 SGHDN and CDR2 FVKESK. Trimming at V came to 3 bases and at J to 8 bases, leaving 7 bases not matched to a gene. The CDR3 has 15 residues. Sequencing was done on a sample of PBMCs or T cells enriched from blood (not recorded which). The origin of this receptor is a man in his fifties who had recovered from COVID-19. The V gene is TRBV14, the J gene TRBJ1-4; TRBD1 matches at 9 bases. As DNA, the CDR3 is TGTGCCAGCAGCCAGTACAGGGGGCGGGAAGAAAAACTGTTTTTT. Protein sequence: CASSQYRGREEKLFF. Filled out from reference TRBV14 and TRBJ1-4, the complete variable domain reads EAGVTQFPSHSVIEKGQTVTLRCDPISGHDNLYWYRRVMGKEIKFLLHFVKESKQDESGMPNNRFLAERTGGTYSTLKVQPAELEDSGVYFCASSQYRGREEKLFFGSGTQLSVL.